This T cell receptor (beta chain) stems from a study of T cell responses to AZD1222 COVID-19 vaccine. Across the study: Pooling of second doses given at about 4 or about 12 weeks was done. Findings and caveats of the study: There were vaccine-associated CD4 TCRs across spike, dominant at 160-218 and 743-854. Donor demographics were predominantly white British with a female majority; clonal diversity may be underestimated.

The germline gives CDR1 MGHDK, CDR2 SYGVNS. The CDR3 runs 15 residues. J gave up 3 bases and V 4 bases, and 4 bases lay outside the gene matches. The method was immunoSEQ multiplex PCR; TCRdb's version includes in-frame clones alone and lacks a portion of them. The table includes around 89,000 clones, approximately 90% detected once. On this clone: Its antigen is unknown.

This clonotype originated in an adult in good health. This chain connects TRBV25-1 to TRBJ2-3; 10 bases are shared with TRBD2. The source was peripheral blood, collected on day 0 of AZD1222 vaccination. Here the CDR3 reads CASSAFSGGTDTQYF. CDR3 DNA sequence: TGTGCCAGCAGTGCTTTTAGCGGGGGGACAGATACGCAGTATTTT.